These 28 T cell receptor beta chains were all obtained from the same sample, sequenced in a study of blood T cells in healthy people across ages. A second PCR, run for 7 to 11 cycles, used a sample-barcoded 5' primer plus a J-beta primer mix. TCRdb re-called the 5' RACE reads through MiXCR, storing one row per CDR3 protein. The sample consists of roughly 1.7 million distinct CDR3 sequences, roughly 32% of them appearing once. Sequencing was carried out using blood. These receptors were taken from a woman aged 25 to 39 in good health.

Concerning this clonotype itself: Mismatch with germline at one junction end may stem from a read error. The chain uses TRBV20-1 and TRBJ2-1; D unresolved. The CDR3 loop spans 16 amino acids. Germline assignment: CDR1 DFQATT and CDR2 SNEGSKA (reference sequence). CDR3 loop: CSGLSQERLAYNEQFF. Written as DNA, the CDR3 is TGCAGTGGGCTCTCCCAGGAGAGATTGGCCTACAACGAGCAGTTCTTC.

V and J are TRBV28 and TRBJ2-3; perhaps TRBD1 as D (5 bases). Germline CDR1 is MDHEN and CDR2 is SYDVKM. The CDR3 has 12 residues. The V end lost 10 bases, the J end lost 6 bases, and 14 bases lay between the germline ends. The CDR3 loop reads CATLGASDTQYF. CDR3 DNA sequence: TGTGCCACCCTAGGGGCGTCCGATACGCAGTATTTT.

This clonotype has a handful of counts. The chain links TRBV20-1 to TRBJ2-1; 8 nucleotides agree with TRBD1. Unmatched junction bases numbered 12, after V lost 5 bases and J lost 9 bases. The CDR3 is 14 residues long. CDR1 is DFQATT, CDR2 SNEGSKA, per germline (reference sequence). CDR3 loop: CSAPLGQGGAEQFF. The DNA for the CDR3 is TGCAGTGCTCCACTTGGACAGGGAGGCGCTGAGCAGTTCTTC.

This clonotype turned up a few times. The CDR3 loop is CASSLKLAGITGELFF. The CDR3 bases are TGTGCCAGCAGCCTCAAACTAGCGGGGATAACCGGGGAGCTGTTTTTT. This chain connects TRBV12-3 or TRBV12-4 to TRBJ2-2; TRBD2 matches 10 bases. The CDR3 loop spans 16 amino acids. V lost 6 bases to trimming and J lost 5 bases; unmatched junction nucleotides: 9.

The chain recombines TRBV10-2 with TRBJ2-7, with 12 bases aligning to TRBD2. The CDR3 is 15 residues long. Germline trimming cut 6 bases from V and 7 bases from J; bases unmatched to any gene: 10. Germline CDR1 and CDR2: WSHSY and SAAADI. For the CDR3, the DNA is TGCGCCAGCAGGGAGAGACTAGCGGGAGTAGGAGAGCAGTACTTC. This codes for CASRERLAGVGEQYF.

The V call is TRBV6-2 or TRBV6-3, the J call TRBJ2-7; 8 bases line up with TRBD2. V trimming: 4 bases; J trimming: 0 bases; junction bases outside the gene matches: 14. The CDR3 is made up of 18 amino acids. CDR1 is MNHEY and CDR2 is SVGEGT in the germline V gene. The CDR3 sequence: CASSSLAASLKLSYEQYF. Here the CDR3 DNA reads TGTGCCAGCAGTTCACTAGCGGCTTCTTTAAAACTCTCCTACGAGCAGTACTTC.

Remarks on this clonotype: This may be a read error: a much more frequent sequence differs by one nucleotide. The V and J genes are TRBV4-1 and TRBJ2-6; D ambiguous. Trimming removed 4 bases at V and 0 bases at J, with 7 bases between. The CDR3 spans 15 residues. Germline V gene lookup returns CDR1 MGHRA and CDR2 YSYEKL. CDR3 loop: CASSRRRSGANVLTF. Written as DNA, the CDR3 is TGCGCCAGCAGCCGACGCCGCTCTGGGGCCAACGTCCTGACTTTC.

In its sample, this clonotype was seen many times. The CDR3 coding sequence is TGCAGCGTTGCTAGGACTAGCGGGCTGCCCTACAATGAGCAGTTCTTC. Translation: CSVARTSGLPYNEQFF. The chain couples TRBV29-1 to TRBJ2-1; 11 bases map to TRBD2. CDR3 size: 16 residues. V dropped 4 bases and J dropped 2; count of bases not matched to a gene: 7. Per the germline V gene, CDR1 is SQVTM and CDR2 is ANQGSEA.

This chain links TRBV7-3 with TRBJ2-2; D is uncertain. The CDR3 extends over 13 amino acids. V lost 5 bases to trimming and J lost 6 bases, with 10 bases between them. Germline-derived CDR1 and CDR2 are SGHTA and FQGTGA. The CDR3 nucleotides are TGTGCCAGCAGCCGGATTAAATCCGGGGAGCTGTTTTTT. This translates into CASSRIKSGELFF.

This clonotype was counted between two and nine times. The rearrangement uses TRBV7-3 and TRBJ2-7; possible D gene TRBD2, 7 bases. Trimming took 0 bases from V and 8 from J, leaving 14 bases between them. This CDR3 is built from 14 residues. Germline loops: CDR1 SGHTA, CDR2 FQGTGA. CDR3 bases: TGTGCCAGCAGCTTAACGGGCGGGGGCGAGCAGCAGTACTTC. This codes for CASSLTGGGEQQYF.

This clonotype has a count of ten or more. The chain couples TRBV4-1 to TRBJ2-7, with 7 bases fitting TRBD2. V lost 5 bases and J lost 0; bases outside the gene matches: 7. The CDR3 has 15 residues. Germline V gene lookup returns CDR1 MGHRA and CDR2 YSYEKL. The CDR3, as DNA: TGCGCCAGCAGCGCACTAGCGATGCTCTCCTACGAGCAGTACTTC. Translated, it gives CASSALAMLSYEQYF.

The J gene is TRBJ1-1, the V gene TRBV12-3 or TRBV12-4; 7 nucleotides align to TRBD1. V shed 6 bases, J shed 3 bases, and the junction held 10 bases outside the gene matches. This CDR3 has 15 residues. CDR3 DNA sequence: TGTGCCAGCAGCAGTGACAGGGAAGGGGACACTGAAGCTTTCTTT. It is translated as CASSSDREGDTEAFF.

In this sample, this clonotype turned up a few times. The CDR3 region has the DNA TGCGCCAGCAGCCAAGACGCTAGCGGGGGGGCCAATGAGCAGTTCTTC. Its protein is CASSQDASGGANEQFF. The chain has TRBV4-1 and TRBJ2-1, with TRBD2 matching over 12 bases. In germline, CDR1 is MGHRA, CDR2 YSYEKL. V shed 0 bases and J 6 bases; nucleotides not matched to a gene: 3. This CDR3 comprises 16 residues.

This clonotype was counted many times. The V gene is TRBV29-1, the J gene TRBJ2-3, with no clear D. Germline V CDR1 and CDR2: SQVTM, ANQGSEA. The CDR3 extends over 11 amino acids. V lost 4 bases and J 6 bases, leaving 8 bases between the germline ends. The CDR3 spells CSVVASDTQYF. In nucleotides, the CDR3 is TGCAGCGTTGTTGCGTCGGATACGCAGTATTTT.

Of note for this clonotype: Germline is not matched at one junction end, which may reflect a read error. This chain connects TRBV27 to TRBJ2-3, with unresolved D. The CDR3 runs 15 residues. Germline CDR1 reads MNHEY; CDR2 reads SMNVEV (reference sequence). This chain's CDR3 is CASSPQIYGTDTQYF. The CDR3 coding sequence is TGTGCCAGCAGTCCCCAGATTTATGGCACGGATACGCAGTATTTT.

The chain is built from TRBV10-1 and TRBJ2-7; TRBD1 aligns across 8 bases. The CDR3 spans 14 residues. V lost 2 bases to trimming and J lost 3 bases; unmatched junction nucleotides: 3. The germline CDR1 and CDR2 sequences are WNHNN and SYGVQD (reference sequence). The CDR3 nucleotides read TGCGCCAGCAGTGAGACGGGACAGGTCTACGAGCAGTACTTC. It translates to CASSETGQVYEQYF.

This clonotype showed up just once. Relative to the germline gene, one junction end is altered; a read error may explain this. V and J are TRBV27 and TRBJ2-5, with D tentatively TRBD2 (5 bases). The germline CDR1 and CDR2 sequences are MNHEY and SMNVEV (reference sequence). The CDR3 is 15 amino acids. The CDR3 coding sequence is TGTGTCAGCAGTTTTGTCCCGGGATCTCAAGAGACCCAGTACTTC. Translating gives CVSSFVPGSQETQYF.

This clonotype was observed at least ten times. The chain recombines TRBV10-3 with TRBJ2-7; TRBD1 matches at 9 bases. Germline V gene sequence: CDR1 ENHRY, CDR2 SYGVKD. The CDR3 runs to 12 residues. V lost 6 bases to trimming and J lost 7 bases; unmatched junction nucleotides: 4. CDR3 sequence: CAIRGTGWEQYF. In DNA form, the CDR3 reads TGTGCCATCAGGGGGACAGGGTGGGAGCAGTACTTC.

Remarks on this clonotype: Its ends do not fully match the called genes, so a read error is possible. V is TRBV12-3 or TRBV12-4 and J is TRBJ1-1; no firm D call. The CDR3 sequence is 12 residues long. DNA for the CDR3: TGTGCCAGCACAATATACAACACTGGAGCTTTCTTT. Its protein product is CASTIYNTGAFF.

V gene TRBV20-1 combines with J gene TRBJ1-3; 7 nucleotides line up with TRBD1. The CDR3 has 14 amino acids. Germline V gene sequence: CDR1 DFQATT, CDR2 SNEGSKA (reference sequence). Germline trimming cut 1 base from V and 5 bases from J; bases unmatched to any gene: 5. This CDR3 is CSARATGDRNTIYF. The CDR3 region has the DNA TGCAGTGCTAGAGCAACAGGGGACAGAAACACCATATATTTT.

This clonotype was counted at least ten times. This chain joins TRBV2 and TRBJ2-1; a possible D gene is TRBD2 (5 bases). Germline lookup yields CDR1 SNHLY and CDR2 FYNNEI. V lost 0 bases and J lost 2, with 11 bases in between. The CDR3 contains 16 residues. This CDR3 is CASSEAGLAPYNEQFF. CDR3 DNA sequence: TGTGCCAGCAGTGAAGCCGGCCTAGCTCCCTACAATGAGCAGTTCTTC. The full variable domain, rest sourced from reference TRBV2 and TRBJ2-1, is EPEVTQTPSHQVTQMGQEVILRCVPISNHLYFYWYRQILGQKVEFLVSFYNNEISEKSEIFDDQFSVERPDGSNFTLKIRSTKLEDSAMYFCASSEAGLAPYNEQFFGPGTRLTVL.

V and J are TRBV3-1 and TRBJ1-2; 7 nucleotides agree with TRBD1. Germline assignment: CDR1 LGHDT and CDR2 YNNKEL (reference sequence). The CDR3 runs 15 residues. Germline trimming cut 4 bases from V and 6 bases from J; bases unmatched to any gene: 11. The CDR3 sequence is CASSLDRVGINGYTF. DNA of the CDR3: TGTGCCAGCAGCCTCGACAGGGTGGGGATAAATGGCTACACCTTC.

For this clonotype: Relative to the germline gene, one junction end is altered; a read error may explain this. The chain has TRBV6-2 or TRBV6-3 and TRBJ2-6, with 14 bases lining up with TRBD2. Looked up from germline, CDR1 is MNHEY and CDR2 is SVGEGT. The CDR3 contains 21 residues. CDR3 coding DNA: TGTGCCAGCAGCTACTTAGGACTAGCGGGGGGCAAAAGCTCTGGGGCCAACGTCCTGACTTTC. Translation gives CASSYLGLAGGKSSGANVLTF.

The chain combines TRBV12-3 or TRBV12-4 with TRBJ2-7; no reliable D call. Trimming took off 3 bases at V and 7 bases at J, with 13 bases between the two ends. This CDR3 comprises 13 residues. CDR3 DNA: TGTGCCAGCAGTTTTAACTCCTACAATGAGCAGTACTTC. Encoded protein: CASSFNSYNEQYF.

In its sample, this clonotype was seen a few times. V and J are TRBV7-6 and TRBJ1-5, with D possibly matching TRBD1 (6 bases). Germline V lookup: CDR1 SGHVS, CDR2 FNYEAQ. Trimming left V 1 base short and J 3 bases short, with 10 bases between. CDR3 size: 15 residues. CDR3 sequence reads: CASSLVTGLNQPQHF. In nucleotides, the CDR3 is TGTGCCAGCAGCTTAGTGACAGGCCTCAATCAGCCCCAGCATTTT.

The count of this clonotype is one. This chain connects TRBV5-1 to TRBJ2-5; 7 nucleotides match TRBD2. The CDR3 runs to 16 residues. Trimming took 0 bases from V and 5 from J; bases not matched to a gene: 10. Germline V gene lookup returns CDR1 SGHRS and CDR2 YFSETQ. The CDR3: CASSLVGGGPGETQYF. Written as DNA, the CDR3 is TGCGCCAGCAGCTTGGTTGGGGGAGGGCCGGGGGAGACCCAGTACTTC.

This clonotype has just a few counts. V usage is TRBV28 and J usage is TRBJ1-2; a possible D gene is TRBD1 (6 bases). The CDR3 runs 14 residues. V lost 3 bases and J lost 7, with 15 bases in between. The germline V gene has CDR1 MDHEN and CDR2 SYDVKM. This chain's CDR3 is CASSFFQGSGGYTF. The DNA of the CDR3 is TGTGCCAGCAGTTTTTTTCAGGGGTCCGGTGGCTACACCTTC.

The rearrangement joins TRBV28 to TRBJ2-2, with 8 bases fitting TRBD2. CDR3 length: 14 amino acids. V dropped 7 bases and J dropped 5; count of bases not matched to a gene: 6. Per germline, CDR1 MDHEN and CDR2 SYDVKM. CDR3 bases: TGTGCCAGCAAGGTCCCTAGCGGGACCGGGGAGCTGTTTTTT. Translation gives CASKVPSGTGELFF. Full variable domain (remainder filled in from reference TRBV28 and TRBJ2-2): DVKVTQSSRYLVKRTGEKVFLECVQDMDHENMFWYRQDPGLGLRLIYFSYDVKMKEKGDIPEGYSVSREKKERFSLILESASTNQTSMYLCASKVPSGTGELFFGEGSRLTVL.